This TCR beta chain was identified during a study of OX40 agonist ivuxolimab in advanced cancers. Study background: Partial responses were achieved by three patients: one hepatocellular carcinoma, two cutaneous melanoma.

Comments on this clone: The antigen is not known.

Repertoires were generated with immunoSEQ multiplex PCR, while TCRdb's copy carries only in-frame clones and drops some. The sample shows about 100,000 clones, 85% to 90% of them seen only once. Trimming shortened V by 4 bases and J by 4 bases, and 7 bases separated the two germline ends. The CDR3 extends over 12 amino acids. Germline CDR1 SGHNT, CDR2 YYREEE (reference sequence). Study-level points and caveats: Doses of 0.1 to 3.0 mg/kg were accompanied by clonal expansion of CD4+ and CD8+ blood T cells by week 6.

The sequencing used CD4+ or CD8+ T cells sorted from blood, collected in a trial of the OX40 agonist ivuxolimab. This TCR came from an adult with an advanced solid tumor such as melanoma, head and neck, liver or kidney cancer. The rearrangement links TRBV5-4 to TRBJ2-3, with no clear D. This CDR3 is CASSQSSDTQYF. The DNA of the CDR3 is TGTGCCAGCAGCCAGTCTTCAGATACGCAGTATTTT.